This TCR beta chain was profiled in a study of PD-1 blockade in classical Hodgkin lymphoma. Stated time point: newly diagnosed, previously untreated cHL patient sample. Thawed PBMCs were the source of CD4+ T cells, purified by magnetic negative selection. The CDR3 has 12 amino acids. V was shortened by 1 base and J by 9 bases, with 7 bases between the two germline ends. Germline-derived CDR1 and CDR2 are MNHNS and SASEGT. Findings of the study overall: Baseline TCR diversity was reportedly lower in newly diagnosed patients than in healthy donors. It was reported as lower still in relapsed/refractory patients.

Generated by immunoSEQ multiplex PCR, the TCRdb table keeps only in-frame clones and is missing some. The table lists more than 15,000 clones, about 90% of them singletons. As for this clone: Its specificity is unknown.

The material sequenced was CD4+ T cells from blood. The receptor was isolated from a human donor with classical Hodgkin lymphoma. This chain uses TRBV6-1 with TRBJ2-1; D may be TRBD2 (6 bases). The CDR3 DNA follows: TGTGCCAGCAGTGAAGGGAGGGGTGAGCAGTTCTTC. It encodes CASSEGRGEQFF.